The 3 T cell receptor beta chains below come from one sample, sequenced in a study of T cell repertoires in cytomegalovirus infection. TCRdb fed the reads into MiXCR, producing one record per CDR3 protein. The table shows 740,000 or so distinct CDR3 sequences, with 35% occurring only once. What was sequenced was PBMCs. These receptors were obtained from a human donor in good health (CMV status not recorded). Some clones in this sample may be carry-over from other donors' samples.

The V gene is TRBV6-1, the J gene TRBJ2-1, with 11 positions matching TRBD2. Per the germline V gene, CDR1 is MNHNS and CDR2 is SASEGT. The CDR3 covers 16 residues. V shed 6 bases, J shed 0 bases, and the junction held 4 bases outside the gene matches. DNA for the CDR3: TGTGCCAGCAGGGGGACTAGCGGTCGCTCCTACAATGAGCAGTTCTTC. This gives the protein CASRGTSGRSYNEQFF.

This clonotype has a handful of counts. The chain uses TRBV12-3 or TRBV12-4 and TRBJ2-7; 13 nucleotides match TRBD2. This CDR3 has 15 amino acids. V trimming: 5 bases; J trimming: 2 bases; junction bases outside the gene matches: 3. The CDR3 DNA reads TGTGCCAGCAGTGGACTAGCGGGAGCGGCCTACGAGCAGTACTTC. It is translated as CASSGLAGAAYEQYF.

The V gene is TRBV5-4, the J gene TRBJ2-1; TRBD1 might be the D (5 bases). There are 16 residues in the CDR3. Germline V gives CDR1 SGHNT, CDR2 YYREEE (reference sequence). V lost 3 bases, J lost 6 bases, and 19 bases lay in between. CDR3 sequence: CASSSQTGKGPNEQFF. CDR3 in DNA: TGTGCCAGCAGCTCGCAAACAGGAAAGGGGCCCAATGAGCAGTTCTTC. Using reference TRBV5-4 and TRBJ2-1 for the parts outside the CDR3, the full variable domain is ETGVTQSPTHLIKTRGQQVTLRCSSQSGHNTVSWYQQALGQGPQFIFQYYREEENGRGNFPPRFSGLQFPNYSSELNVNALELDDSALYLCASSSQTGKGPNEQFFGPGTRLTVL.